One T cell receptor beta chain is described in this entry. The study extracted blood RNA from unsorted whole blood and also extracted germline DNA. Among the patients, all had chronic HBV infection and none had been treated. This CDR3 has 15 amino acids. The V segment lost 4 bases and the J segment 5 bases; nucleotides outside the gene matches: 7. CDR1 MDHEN and CDR2 SYDVKM come from the germline V gene. Priming with a constant-region primer yielded TCR beta cDNA from about 450 ng total RNA. Library construction for TCR beta comprised three nested multiplex PCR rounds performed with slightly modified ARM-PCR. The study ran its first two PCR rounds for nine to eleven cycles each, using TRBV1-TRBV30 forward primers and a C-beta reverse primer. TCRdb processed the multiplex PCR reads anew with MiXCR; each CDR3 protein has one entry. The profile shows 310,000 or so distinct CDR3 sequences, roughly 61% of them singletons.

This record belongs to a study of tumor-infiltrating lymphocytes in primary liver carcinoma. Sequences were obtained from peripheral blood. The gene calls are TRBV28 and TRBJ2-5; TRBD1 aligns across 10 bases. This receptor was identified in a man in his forties or fifties with primary liver carcinoma and hepatitis B virus infection. The CDR3 region is CASSSSGTGVETQYF. The CDR3 bases are TGTGCCAGCAGTTCATCCGGGACAGGGGTGGAGACCCAGTACTTC.